A single T cell receptor (beta chain) is shown here with its context. Separate cDNA molecules received unique molecular identifiers, which the library attached to them. TCRdb called the RACE reads again in MiXCR, with one record for every CDR3 protein. The repertoire holds fewer than 100,000 distinct CDR3 sequences, with 11% as singletons. The source of the sample is a study of human T cells and chemical hapten exposure. Looking at the study overall: Chiefly female patients presented with alopecia areata, totalis or universalis.

Time point denoted: patch test 3, about 24 weeks after DPC sensitization. The treatment denotes: therapeutic diphenylcyclopropenone sensitization with weekly scalp DPC. At every patch-test visit, blood was drawn before the patch test was applied. The receptor comes from a woman aged 30 to 39 with alopecia areata. Some clones in this sample may be carry-over from other donors' samples. This sample comprised whole blood, obtained in connection with sensitization to the hapten diphenylcyclopropenone (DPC).

This CDR3 is CASSSRTGGNEQFF. CDR3 DNA sequence: TGTGCCAGCAGCTCCAGGACCGGGGGCAATGAGCAGTTCTTC. V is TRBV7-9 and J is TRBJ2-1; tentatively, D is TRBD2 (6 bases). V lost 4 bases and J lost 6, with 13 bases in between. The CDR3 runs to 14 residues. The germline V gene has CDR1 SEHNR and CDR2 FQNEAQ (reference sequence).